This TCR beta chain was sequenced in a study of cytomegalovirus exposure and HLA in healthy donors. CDR1 and CDR2 from the germline V gene are SGHTA and FQGNSA. The CDR3 loop spans 14 amino acids. V shed 5 bases and J 1 base; nucleotides not matched to a gene: 4. 60 Vbeta and 13 Jbeta primers were used in PCR. Assay: immunoSEQ multiplex PCR; the TCRdb copy retains only in-frame clones and omits some. The listing contains roughly 82,000 clones. The sample consisted of PBMCs. This sequence originates from a woman aged 55-69 years in good health and CMV-seronegative. The chain links TRBV7-2 to TRBJ1-1, with 7 bases identical to TRBD1. The CDR3 spells CASSVGQSNTEAFF. The CDR3 DNA reads TGTGCCAGCAGCGTGGGACAGTCGAACACTGAAGCTTTCTTT.